Listed here are 20 T cell receptor beta chains from one sample, sequenced in a study of OX40 agonist ivuxolimab in advanced cancers. Repertoires were generated with immunoSEQ multiplex PCR, while TCRdb's copy carries only in-frame clones and drops some. The sample yields over 25,000 clones, roughly 88% seen once. The sequences come from CD4+ or CD8+ T cells sorted from blood, collected in a trial of the OX40 agonist ivuxolimab. These receptors were taken from an adult with an advanced solid tumor such as melanoma, head and neck, liver or kidney cancer.

This clone was seen a single time. The V and J genes are TRBV5-6 and TRBJ1-1; D remains ambiguous. CDR1 and CDR2 (germline): SGHDT, YYEEEE. The CDR3 is 14 amino acids. Trimming took 0 bases from V and 0 from J, leaving 6 bases between them. CDR3 bases: TGTGCCAGCAGCTTGGGGCCTATGAACACTGAAGCTTTCTTT. Protein: CASSLGPMNTEAFF.

The chain carries TRBV6-6 and TRBJ2-7; weak D call: TRBD2 (6 bases). This CDR3 is 15 amino acids long. Germline values: CDR1 MNHNY, CDR2 SVGAGI (reference sequence). V was cut by 0 bases and J by 2 bases, with 11 bases left in between. CDR3 region: CASSYSAGHTYEQYF. The CDR3 DNA sequence: TGTGCCAGCAGTTACTCGGCGGGGCACACCTACGAGCAGTACTTC.

The chain links TRBV7-2 to TRBJ2-3, with TRBD2 matching over 7 bases. The CDR3 contains 17 residues. The junction had 10 bases not matched to a gene; V was cut back by 4 bases and J by 0 bases. CDR1 and CDR2 (germline): SGHTA, FQGNSA. This CDR3 reads CASSWRLGGSSTDTQYF. Here the CDR3 DNA reads TGTGCCAGCAGCTGGAGGTTGGGGGGGTCTAGCACAGATACGCAGTATTTT. Combining the CDR3 with reference TRBV7-2 and TRBJ2-3 gives the whole variable domain GAGVSQSPSNKVTEKGKDVELRCDPISGHTALYWYRQSLGQGLEFLIYFQGNSAPDKSGLPSDRFSAERTGGSVSTLTIQRTQQEDSAVYLCASSWRLGGSSTDTQYFGPGTRLTVL.

In nucleotides, the CDR3 is TGTGCCAGCAGTCCTGGCCAGGGGTCTTCCTACGAGCAGTACTTC. It is translated as CASSPGQGSSYEQYF. The gene calls are TRBV6-6 and TRBJ2-7, with D possibly being TRBD1 (6 bases). Trimming removed 5 bases from V and 1 base from J, with 15 bases in between. The V gene's germline CDR1 is MNHNY and CDR2 SVGAGI (reference sequence). The CDR3 runs 15 residues.

This clone was detected only once. The chain couples TRBV27 to TRBJ2-1, with D unresolved. The V gene lost 0 bases and the J gene lost 9 bases, with 9 bases spanning the gap. Germline V gene sequence: CDR1 MNHEY, CDR2 SMNVEV (reference sequence). The length of the CDR3 is 13 residues. CDR3 DNA sequence: TGTGCCAGCAGTTTATCGACGGTTACTGAGCAGTTCTTC. It yields the protein CASSLSTVTEQFF.

The chain employs TRBV6-6 and TRBJ2-3; TRBD2 might be the D (6 bases). V was clipped by 6 bases and J by 4 bases, with 14 bases between them. This CDR3 comprises 14 residues. Germline assignment: CDR1 MNHNY and CDR2 SVGAGI (reference sequence). Here the CDR3 reads CASSQIGGADTQYF. In DNA form, the CDR3 reads TGTGCCAGCAGCCAAATTGGCGGGGCAGATACGCAGTATTTT.

The chain carries TRBV29-1 and TRBJ2-7; D gene unclear. The germline V gene has CDR1 SQVTM and CDR2 ANQGSEA. V was clipped by 5 bases and J by 0 bases, with 8 bases between them. The CDR3 loop spans 12 amino acids. The CDR3 nucleotides read TGCAGCGTTCTTGGCAACTCCTACGAGCAGTACTTC. Translated: CSVLGNSYEQYF.

The rearrangement joins TRBV5-4 to TRBJ2-7; perhaps TRBD2 as D (5 bases). There are 12 residues in the CDR3. Germline loops: CDR1 SGHNT, CDR2 YYREEE (reference sequence). The V end lost 9 bases, the J end lost 1 base, and 11 bases lay between the germline ends. The CDR3 nucleotides read TGTGCCATTCACGGGGATTCCTACGAGCAGTACTTC. This sequence encodes CAIHGDSYEQYF.

V usage is TRBV6-4 and J usage is TRBJ2-2, with D hard to call. CDR1 and CDR2 from the germline V gene are MRHNA and SNTAGT. V lost 10 bases to trimming and J lost 6 bases, with 9 bases between them. This CDR3 spans 11 amino acids. CDR3 protein: CATSPPGELFF. The DNA for the CDR3 is TGTGCCACCTCCCCTCCCGGGGAGCTGTTTTTT.

The V and J genes are TRBV11-3 and TRBJ2-2; TRBD2 is a possible D gene (6 bases). The germline gives CDR1 SGHNT, CDR2 YENEEA. Trimming removed 3 bases at V and 10 bases at J, with 12 bases between. The CDR3 totals 13 residues. The CDR3 sequence is CASSLRGLEELFF. The CDR3 bases are TGTGCCAGCAGCTTGCGGGGTTTGGAGGAGCTGTTTTTT.

V gene TRBV12-2 combines with J gene TRBJ1-5; TRBD1 is taken as the D call from the table, unchecked against the DNA. TRBV12-2 is classified as a pseudogene. There are 14 residues in the CDR3. The CDR3 sequence: CASRCPRNGQPQHF. CDR3 nucleotides: TGTGCAAGTCGCTGCCCCAGGAATGGTCAGCCCCAGCATTTT.

The gene calls are TRBV9 and TRBJ2-2; perhaps TRBD1 as D (6 bases). V lost 4 bases and J lost 6, with 19 bases in between. This CDR3 has 16 residues. Germline CDR1 SGDLS, CDR2 YYNGEE. The DNA of the CDR3 is TGTGCCAGCAGCCCCACAGGGTCCCTTGGGTCCGGGGAGCTGTTTTTT. Protein product: CASSPTGSLGSGELFF.

The chain carries TRBV29-1 and TRBJ2-1, with D possibly being TRBD1 (6 bases). CDR1 and CDR2 (germline): SQVTM, ANQGSEA. Trimming took off 2 bases at V and 4 bases at J, with 18 bases between the two ends. The length of the CDR3 is 16 residues. Here the CDR3 reads CSVETRDTESYNEQFF. For the CDR3, the DNA is TGCAGCGTTGAAACCCGGGACACGGAATCTTACAATGAGCAGTTCTTC.

The genes are TRBV7-9 and TRBJ2-3; a possible D gene is TRBD2 (7 bases). The CDR3 sequence is 15 residues long. Germline-derived CDR1 and CDR2 are SEHNR and FQNEAQ (reference sequence). Trimming took off 4 bases at V and 3 bases at J, with 14 bases between the two ends. The CDR3 bases are TGTGCCAGCAGCTCTGTCGGGGGGCAAACAGATACGCAGTATTTT. Residues: CASSSVGGQTDTQYF.

V gene TRBV18 combines with J gene TRBJ2-3, with 7 positions matching TRBD1. The CDR3 is made up of 14 amino acids. The germline CDR1 and CDR2 sequences are KGHSH and LQKENI. V was pared by 8 bases and J by 3 bases, with 8 bases of the junction left unmatched. The CDR3 loop reads CASAGTEKTDTQYF. CDR3 sequence (DNA): TGTGCCAGCGCAGGGACAGAGAAGACAGATACGCAGTATTTT.

This clone was counted a few times. As DNA, the CDR3 is TGTGCAAGTCGCTTGGCCACGAATGGCTACACCTTC. The encoded protein is CASRLATNGYTF. The chain joins TRBV12-2 to TRBJ1-2; TRBD1 was called by the table and not checked on the DNA. TRBV12-2 is recorded as a pseudogene. CDR3 length: 12 residues.

This chain uses TRBV7-8 with TRBJ1-1, with D uncertain. Per germline, CDR1 SGHVS and CDR2 FQNEAQ. The CDR3 totals 16 residues. V shed 0 bases and J shed 1 base, with 12 bases lying between them. CDR3: CASSLAGGYGNTEAFF. In DNA, the CDR3 is TGTGCCAGCAGCTTAGCAGGAGGGTACGGGAACACTGAAGCTTTCTTT.

J is TRBJ1-4 and V is TRBV6-6, with a possible D match to TRBD1 (5 bases). This CDR3 has 15 amino acids. From germline, CDR1 is MNHNY and CDR2 SVGAGI (reference sequence). V lost 5 bases to trimming and J lost 2 bases, with 12 bases between them. CDR3 residues: CASSGTMATNEKLFF. DNA of the CDR3: TGTGCCAGCAGTGGGACGATGGCGACTAATGAAAAACTGTTTTTT.

This clone was seen a few times. This chain uses TRBV4-2 with TRBJ1-1, with a possible D match to TRBD1 (6 bases). CDR1 and CDR2 from the germline V gene are LGHNA and YNFKEQ. This CDR3 has 11 residues. Trimming pared 8 bases from V and 4 bases from J, leaving 8 bases between. The CDR3 reads CASQGGTEAFF. The CDR3 nucleotides read TGTGCCAGCCAAGGGGGCACTGAAGCTTTCTTT.

The gene calls are TRBV10-1 and TRBJ2-3; possibly TRBD2 for D (6 bases). This CDR3 has 16 residues. Trimming stripped 2 bases from V and 2 bases from J, with 14 bases between. The germline V gene encodes CDR1 WNHNN and CDR2 SYGVQD (reference sequence). CDR3 DNA: TGCGCCAGCAGTGAGACTAGACTAGACCCCACAGATACGCAGTATTTT. Translating gives CASSETRLDPTDTQYF.